These T cell receptor beta chains were read from a single sample in a study of blood T cell repertoires in COVID-19. The assay was immunoSEQ multiplex PCR, and TCRdb's table has in-frame clones only and misses some. Here the sample spans under 200,000 clones, 80% being singletons. Sequenced sample: peripheral blood. All receptors come from a man in his 70s with active or convalescent COVID-19. Each CDR3 is given with its conserved first and last residue. Fields, in order: V gene, J gene, CDR3 protein.

TRBV6-5	TRBJ1-2	CASSPGEAHGYTF
TRBV6-5	TRBJ1-2	CASSRQGNYGYTF
TRBV7-9	TRBJ1-1	CASSLRERDTEAFF
TRBV5-4	TRBJ2-5	CASSLGGGSSGTQETQYF
TRBV29-1	TRBJ1-6	CSVKQGAIDSPLHF
TRBV24-1	TRBJ2-1	CATSDPDRPNEQFF
TRBV12-3/TRBV12-4	TRBJ2-7	CASSFGGTYEQYF
TRBV7-2	TRBJ1-1	CASRERSVNTEAFF
TRBV27	TRBJ1-3	CASSPGLGGSGNTIYF
TRBV3-1/TRBV3-2	TRBJ1-1	CASSPPGLYTEAFF
TRBV11-2	TRBJ2-2	CASSLRGGQGDGELFF
TRBV2	TRBJ1-5	CASSQMGQGGQPQHF
TRBV18	TRBJ2-1	CASSPHARGSEQFF
TRBV27	TRBJ1-6	CASSDRRLSRYSPLHF
TRBV3-1/TRBV3-2	TRBJ2-1	CASSSYSGGYNEQFF
TRBV6-5	TRBJ1-5	CASSFSAGGYQPQHF
TRBV27	TRBJ2-7	CASRRTSGGNYEQYF
TRBV18	TRBJ1-2	CASSPGGDHYGYTF
TRBV11-2	TRBJ1-1	CASSFRRENTEAFF
TRBV3-1/TRBV3-2	TRBJ1-6	CASSQGDREGALHF